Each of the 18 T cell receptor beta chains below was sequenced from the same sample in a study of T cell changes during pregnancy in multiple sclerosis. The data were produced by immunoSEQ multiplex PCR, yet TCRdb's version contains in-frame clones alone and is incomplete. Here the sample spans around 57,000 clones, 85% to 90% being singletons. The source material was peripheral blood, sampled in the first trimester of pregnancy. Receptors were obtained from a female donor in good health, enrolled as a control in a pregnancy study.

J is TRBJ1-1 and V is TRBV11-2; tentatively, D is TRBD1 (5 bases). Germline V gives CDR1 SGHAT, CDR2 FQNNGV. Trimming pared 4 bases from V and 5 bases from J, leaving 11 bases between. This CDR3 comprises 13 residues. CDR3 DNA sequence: TGTGCCAGCAGCTCCCAACCAGGGACTGAAGCTTTCTTT. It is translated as CASSSQPGTEAFF.

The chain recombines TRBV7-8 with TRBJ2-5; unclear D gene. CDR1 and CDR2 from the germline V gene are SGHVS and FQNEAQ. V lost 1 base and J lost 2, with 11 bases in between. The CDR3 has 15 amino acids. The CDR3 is CASSLVGRNQETQYF. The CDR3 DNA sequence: TGTGCCAGCAGCTTAGTAGGCAGGAATCAAGAGACCCAGTACTTC. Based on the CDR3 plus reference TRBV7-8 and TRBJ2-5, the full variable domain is GAGVSQSPRYKVAKRGQDVALRCDPISGHVSLFWYQQALGQGPEFLTYFQNEAQLDKSGLPSDRFFAERPEGSVSTLKIQRTQQEDSAVYLCASSLVGRNQETQYFGPGTRLLVL.

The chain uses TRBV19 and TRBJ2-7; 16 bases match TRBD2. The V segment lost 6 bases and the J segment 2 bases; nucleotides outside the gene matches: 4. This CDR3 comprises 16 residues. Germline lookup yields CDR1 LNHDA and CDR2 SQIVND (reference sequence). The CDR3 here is CASRPGTSGGAYEQYF. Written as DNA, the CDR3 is TGTGCCAGTAGACCCGGGACTAGCGGGGGGGCCTACGAGCAGTACTTC.

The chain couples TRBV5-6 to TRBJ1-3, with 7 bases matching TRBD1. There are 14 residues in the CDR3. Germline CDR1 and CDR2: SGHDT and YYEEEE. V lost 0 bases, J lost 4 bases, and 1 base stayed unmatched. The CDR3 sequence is CASSLAGGGNTIYF. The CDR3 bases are TGTGCCAGCAGCTTGGCAGGGGGAGGAAACACCATATATTTT.

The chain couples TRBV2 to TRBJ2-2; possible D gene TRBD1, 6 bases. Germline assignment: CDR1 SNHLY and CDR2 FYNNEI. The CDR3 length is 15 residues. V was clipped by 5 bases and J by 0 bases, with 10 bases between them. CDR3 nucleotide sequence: TGTGCCAGCAGTCCCGGGACAACGAACACCGGGGAGCTGTTTTTT. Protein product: CASSPGTTNTGELFF. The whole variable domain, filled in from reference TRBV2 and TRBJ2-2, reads EPEVTQTPSHQVTQMGQEVILRCVPISNHLYFYWYRQILGQKVEFLVSFYNNEISEKSEIFDDQFSVERPDGSNFTLKIRSTKLEDSAMYFCASSPGTTNTGELFFGEGSRLTVL.

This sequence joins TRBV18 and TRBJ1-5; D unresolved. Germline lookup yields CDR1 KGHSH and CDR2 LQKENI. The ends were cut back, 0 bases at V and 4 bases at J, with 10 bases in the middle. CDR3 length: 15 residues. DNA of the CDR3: TGTGCCAGCTCACCACCCGTGTCGAGTAATCAGCCCCAGCATTTT. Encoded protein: CASSPPVSSNQPQHF.

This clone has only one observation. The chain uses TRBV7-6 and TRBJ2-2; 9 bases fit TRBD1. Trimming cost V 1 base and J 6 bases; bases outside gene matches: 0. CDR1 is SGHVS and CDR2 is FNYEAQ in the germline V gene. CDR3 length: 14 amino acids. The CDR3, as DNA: TGTGCCAGCAGCTTAGGGACAGGGGCCGGGGAGCTGTTTTTT. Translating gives CASSLGTGAGELFF.

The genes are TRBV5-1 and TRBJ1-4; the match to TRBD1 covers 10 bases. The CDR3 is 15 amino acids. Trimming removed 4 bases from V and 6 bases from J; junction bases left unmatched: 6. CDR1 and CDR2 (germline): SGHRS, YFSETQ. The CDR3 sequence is CASSPTGTGDEKLFF. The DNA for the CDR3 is TGCGCCAGCAGCCCTACCGGGACAGGGGATGAAAAACTGTTTTTT. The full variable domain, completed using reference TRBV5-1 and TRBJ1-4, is KAGVTQTPRYLIKTRGQQVTLSCSPISGHRSVSWYQQTPGQGLQFLFEYFSETQRNKGNFPGRFSGRQFSNSRSEMNVSTLELGDSALYLCASSPTGTGDEKLFFGSGTQLSVL.

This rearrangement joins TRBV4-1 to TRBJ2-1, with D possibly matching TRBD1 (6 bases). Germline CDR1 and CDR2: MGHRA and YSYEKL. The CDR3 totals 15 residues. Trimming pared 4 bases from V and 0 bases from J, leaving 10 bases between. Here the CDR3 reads CASSLDSGSYNEQFF. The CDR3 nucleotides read TGCGCCAGCAGCCTGGACAGCGGCTCCTACAATGAGCAGTTCTTC.

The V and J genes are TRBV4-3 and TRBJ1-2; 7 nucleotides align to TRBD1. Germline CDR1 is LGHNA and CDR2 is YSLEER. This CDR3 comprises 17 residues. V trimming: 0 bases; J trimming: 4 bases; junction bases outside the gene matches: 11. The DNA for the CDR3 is TGCGCCAGCAGCCAAGATGTCGCCGACAGGGTGAGCTATGGCTACACCTTC. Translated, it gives CASSQDVADRVSYGYTF.

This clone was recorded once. CDR3 residues: CASSNRRGPYEQYF. In DNA form, the CDR3 reads TGTGCCAGCAGCAACCGGAGGGGGCCCTACGAGCAGTACTTC. The gene calls are TRBV7-2 and TRBJ2-7, with a weak D call TRBD1 (7 bases). CDR1 and CDR2 (germline): SGHTA, FQGNSA. V lost 5 bases and J 2 bases, leaving 13 bases between the germline ends. The CDR3 consists of 14 residues.

The CDR3 DNA reads TGTGCCAGCAGCCGAGCAGGGGGCGGAACGGGGACGCAGTATTTT. Encoded protein: CASSRAGGGTGTQYF. The chain combines TRBV6-4 with TRBJ2-3; 8 positions agree with TRBD1. The CDR3 is made up of 15 amino acids. Germline CDR1 reads MRHNA; CDR2 reads SNTAGT. V lost 6 bases and J lost 9; bases outside the gene matches: 14.

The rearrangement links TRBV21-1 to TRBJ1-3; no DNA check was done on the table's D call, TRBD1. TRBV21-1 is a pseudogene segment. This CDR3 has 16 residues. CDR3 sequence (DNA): TGTGCCAGCAGCAGCCGCACCAGGGGGCATGGAAACACCATATATTTT. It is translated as CASSSRTRGHGNTIYF.

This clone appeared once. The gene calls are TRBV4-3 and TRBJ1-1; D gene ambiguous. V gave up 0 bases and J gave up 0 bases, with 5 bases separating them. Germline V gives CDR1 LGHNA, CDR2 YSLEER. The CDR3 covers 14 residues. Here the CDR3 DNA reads TGCGCCAGCAGCCAAGATAATATGAACACTGAAGCTTTCTTT. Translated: CASSQDNMNTEAFF.

CDR3 residues: CASSFSGGAFNEQFF. CDR3 bases: TGTGCCAGCAGTTTTAGCGGGGGGGCTTTTAATGAGCAGTTCTTC. The gene calls are TRBV6-1 and TRBJ2-1, with 11 bases lining up with TRBD2. The V and J ends lost 5 bases and 7 bases, in that order; junction bases with no gene match: 7. CDR1 is MNHNS, CDR2 SASEGT, per germline. This CDR3 is built from 15 residues.

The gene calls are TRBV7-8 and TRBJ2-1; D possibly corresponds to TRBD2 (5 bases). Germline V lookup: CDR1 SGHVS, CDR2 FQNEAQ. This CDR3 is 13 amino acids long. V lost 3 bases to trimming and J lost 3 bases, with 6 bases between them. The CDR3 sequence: CASSFGDYNEQFF. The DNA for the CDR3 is TGTGCCAGCAGCTTCGGGGACTACAATGAGCAGTTCTTC.

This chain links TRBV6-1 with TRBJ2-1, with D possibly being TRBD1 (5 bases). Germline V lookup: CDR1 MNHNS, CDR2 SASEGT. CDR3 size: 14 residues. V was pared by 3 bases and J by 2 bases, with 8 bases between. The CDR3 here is CASSDRVTYNEQFF. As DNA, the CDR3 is TGTGCCAGCAGTGACAGGGTAACCTACAATGAGCAGTTCTTC.

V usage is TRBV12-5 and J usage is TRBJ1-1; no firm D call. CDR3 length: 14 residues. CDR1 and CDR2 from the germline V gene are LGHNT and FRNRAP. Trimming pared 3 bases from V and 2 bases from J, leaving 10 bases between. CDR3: CASGLGSDNTEAFF. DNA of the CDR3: TGTGCTAGTGGTTTAGGCAGCGACAACACTGAAGCTTTCTTT.